These 24 T cell receptor beta chains were all obtained from the same sample, sequenced in a study of CD8 T cells in Susac syndrome. An input of 0.5 to 1 ug of RNA was subjected to reverse transcription using random hexamers. TCRdb reprocessed the immunoSEQ multiplex PCR reads with MiXCR, giving one entry per CDR3 protein. The data hold about 300,000 distinct CDR3 sequences, with 75% to 90% observed a single time. The sample was CD8+ T cells from PBMCs. These receptors were collected from a human donor with multiple sclerosis.

J is TRBJ1-5 and V is TRBV18, with D possibly TRBD1 on 5 matching bases. CDR1 is KGHSH, CDR2 LQKENI, per germline. The CDR3 length is 15 residues. V lost 6 bases, J lost 1 base, and 13 bases lay in between. This CDR3 is CASSPWAGSNQPQHF. The CDR3 nucleotides are TGTGCCAGCTCCCCCTGGGCAGGGAGCAATCAGCCCCAGCATTTT.

This chain links TRBV5-5 with TRBJ2-3; 7 nucleotides align to TRBD2. The germline V gene has CDR1 SGHKS and CDR2 YYEKEE (reference sequence). The CDR3 extends over 15 amino acids. V gave up 2 bases and J gave up 4 bases; unmatched junction bases: 7. The CDR3 nucleotides read TGTGCCAGCAGCTTTGGGCTAGCGGTCGCAGATACGCAGTATTTT. It is translated as CASSFGLAVADTQYF.

The rearrangement uses TRBV27 and TRBJ2-5, with TRBD1 as a possible D gene (7 bases). The germline V gene encodes CDR1 MNHEY and CDR2 SMNVEV (reference sequence). The CDR3 has 15 amino acids. The V gene lost 3 bases and the J gene lost 5 bases, with 16 bases spanning the gap. CDR3 bases: TGTGCCAGCAGTTTCACTCCCCCAGGGGGGGAGACCCAGTACTTC. Protein product: CASSFTPPGGETQYF.

This chain uses TRBV20-1 with TRBJ2-5; D remains unclear. V was clipped by 0 bases and J by 2 bases, with 19 bases between them. This CDR3 is 17 amino acids long. CDR1 and CDR2 from the germline V gene are DFQATT and SNEGSKA (reference sequence). The CDR3 loop is CSARDLTPSETQETQYF. Written as DNA, the CDR3 is TGCAGTGCTAGAGACCTCACTCCATCAGAGACGCAAGAGACCCAGTACTTC.

The chain couples TRBV11-2 to TRBJ1-6; TRBD1 matches at 7 bases. From germline, CDR1 is SGHAT and CDR2 FQNNGV. The J segment lost 9 bases and the V segment lost 1 base, leaving 6 bases of the junction unmatched. CDR3 length: 15 residues. The CDR3 protein is CASSLVRGLGSPLHF. The CDR3, as DNA: TGTGCCAGCAGCTTAGTCAGGGGGTTGGGTTCACCCCTCCACTTT.

The rearrangement links TRBV7-9 to TRBJ2-1, with 10 bases identical to TRBD1. J was trimmed by 7 bases and V by 4 bases; bases with no gene match: 7. The germline gives CDR1 SEHNR, CDR2 FQNEAQ (reference sequence). The CDR3 extends over 15 amino acids. The CDR3 DNA follows: TGTGCCAGCAGCTCGCCGGGACAGGGGTTGAATGAGCAGTTCTTC. Protein sequence: CASSSPGQGLNEQFF.

The chain has TRBV6-2 or TRBV6-3 and TRBJ2-6, with unresolved D. Germline CDR1 reads MNHEY; CDR2 reads SVGEGT. This CDR3 spans 18 amino acids. The V gene lost 0 bases and the J gene lost 0 bases, with 12 bases spanning the gap. The CDR3 DNA is TGTGCCAGCAGTTACTCAGTCGAACCTCCCTCTGGGGCCAACGTCCTGACTTTC. Amino acids: CASSYSVEPPSGANVLTF.

J is TRBJ2-7 and V is TRBV27, with 8 positions matching TRBD1. CDR3 length: 18 amino acids. CDR1 and CDR2 (germline): MNHEY, SMNVEV (reference sequence). V gave up 2 bases and J gave up 7 bases; unmatched junction bases: 19. This CDR3 reads CASSLTPFSGGGIKEQYF. For the CDR3, the DNA is TGTGCCAGCAGTTTAACCCCCTTCTCAGGGGGCGGTATAAAGGAGCAGTACTTC.

The gene calls are TRBV25-1 and TRBJ2-5; TRBD1 is a possible D gene (6 bases). The CDR3 is made up of 14 amino acids. Germline lookup yields CDR1 MGHDK and CDR2 SYGVNS. Trimming shortened V by 2 bases and J by 5 bases, and 12 bases separated the two germline ends. CDR3 bases: TGTGCCAGCAGTGAAGGGGCGAGGGGGGAGACCCAGTACTTC. This sequence encodes CASSEGARGETQYF.

This chain connects TRBV9 to TRBJ2-1, with 8 bases lining up with TRBD1. Germline V lookup: CDR1 SGDLS, CDR2 YYNGEE. V shed 2 bases and J 6 bases; nucleotides not matched to a gene: 7. This CDR3 has 15 residues. CDR3 DNA sequence: TGTGCCAGCAGCGTGACCGGACAGGGTGGCAATGAGCAGTTCTTC. Translated: CASSVTGQGGNEQFF.

The V call is TRBV5-1, the J call TRBJ1-2; 7 nucleotides agree with TRBD1. V lost 3 bases, J lost 5 bases, and 7 bases stayed unmatched. Germline V gene data show CDR1 as SGHRS and CDR2 as YFSETQ. This CDR3 is built from 14 residues. DNA of the CDR3: TGCGCCAGCAGCTCATACAGGGGCCAATATGGCTACACCTTC. This sequence encodes CASSSYRGQYGYTF. Based on the CDR3 plus reference TRBV5-1 and TRBJ1-2, the full variable domain is KAGVTQTPRYLIKTRGQQVTLSCSPISGHRSVSWYQQTPGQGLQFLFEYFSETQRNKGNFPGRFSGRQFSNSRSEMNVSTLELGDSALYLCASSSYRGQYGYTFGSGTRLTVV.

The chain recombines TRBV3-1 with TRBJ2-1, with no clear D. Germline loops: CDR1 LGHDT, CDR2 YNNKEL (reference sequence). The V gene lost 1 base and the J gene lost 5 bases, with 6 bases spanning the gap. The length of the CDR3 is 13 residues. CDR3 loop: CASSQVRNNEQFF. Written as DNA, the CDR3 is TGTGCCAGCAGCCAAGTCAGGAACAATGAGCAGTTCTTC.

This clonotype was observed a handful of times. The chain combines TRBV28 with TRBJ1-2; the D is unclear. The CDR3 has 14 amino acids. CDR1 and CDR2 (germline): MDHEN, SYDVKM. Trimming pared 2 bases from V and 4 bases from J, leaving 11 bases between. CDR3 DNA sequence: TGTGCCAGCAGTTTAGGTACCGGCGCCTATGGCTACACCTTC. As protein: CASSLGTGAYGYTF.

The V and J genes are TRBV15 and TRBJ1-3; a possible D gene is TRBD1 (6 bases). This CDR3 has 15 amino acids. Germline-derived CDR1 and CDR2 are LNHNV and YYDKDF (reference sequence). Between the trimmed V and J ends, which lost 5 bases and 0 bases, there was a span of 11 bases. The CDR3 DNA is TGTGCCACCAGCCCCGACAGGTCCTCTGGAAACACCATATATTTT. Encoded protein: CATSPDRSSGNTIYF.

This clonotype appeared a single time. The rearrangement uses TRBV9 and TRBJ2-3, with D hard to call. The CDR3 length is 14 residues. CDR1 SGDLS and CDR2 YYNGEE come from the germline V gene. With 4 bases removed from V and 1 base from J, the gap between germline ends came to 10 bases. The CDR3 spells CASSLSLGTDTQYF. The DNA for the CDR3 is TGTGCCAGCAGCCTTTCACTGGGCACAGATACGCAGTATTTT.

The V and J genes are TRBV5-5 and TRBJ1-1; D unresolved. Trimming stripped 0 bases from V and 7 bases from J, with 10 bases between. CDR3 length equals 13 residues. The germline gives CDR1 SGHKS, CDR2 YYEKEE (reference sequence). The CDR3 DNA reads as TGTGCCAGCAGCTTGGGGACGAGAAGTGAAGCTTTCTTT. This translates into CASSLGTRSEAFF.

This chain connects TRBV24-1 to TRBJ1-2; TRBD1 might be the D (5 bases). Germline V gene lookup returns CDR1 KGHDR and CDR2 SFDVKD. The CDR3 has 13 amino acids. V was pared by 7 bases and J by 6 bases, with 14 bases between. In nucleotides, the CDR3 is TGTGCCACCAGGGAGGCAGGGCGCGATGGCTACACCTTC. Translated, it gives CATREAGRDGYTF.

V gene TRBV12-3 or TRBV12-4 combines with J gene TRBJ2-7, with 7 bases fitting TRBD2. V trimming: 7 bases; J trimming: 7 bases; junction bases outside the gene matches: 7. CDR3 size: 12 residues. CDR3 in amino acids: CASTLGGGEQYF. CDR3 bases: TGTGCCAGCACTCTGGGGGGAGGGGAGCAGTACTTC.

This chain joins TRBV30 and TRBJ2-1; TRBD2 agrees at 7 bases. Per germline, CDR1 GTSNPN and CDR2 SVGIG (reference sequence). This CDR3 region has 11 residues. The CDR3, as DNA: TGTCTTGCGGGAGCGGGGAATGAGCAGTTCTTC. Its protein product is CLAGAGNEQFF.

This clonotype was counted a single time. The V call is TRBV15, the J call TRBJ2-3; no firm D call. CDR1 and CDR2 (germline): LNHNV, YYDKDF (reference sequence). V was shortened by 5 bases and J by 4 bases, with 19 bases between the two germline ends. The CDR3 consists of 16 residues. CDR3 in DNA: TGTGCCACCAGCCCCCTGAAGAGTGGAAGCCCAGATACGCAGTATTTT. Translated, it gives CATSPLKSGSPDTQYF.

This chain uses TRBV27 with TRBJ2-5; D is perhaps TRBD1 or TRBD2 (5 bases each). The V gene lost 2 bases and the J gene lost 4 bases, with 11 bases spanning the gap. This CDR3 has 14 residues. Germline CDR1 and CDR2: MNHEY and SMNVEV (reference sequence). In nucleotides, the CDR3 is TGTGCCAGCAGTTTAATAGGGACCCGAGAGACCCAGTACTTC. Residues: CASSLIGTRETQYF.

V usage is TRBV30 and J usage is TRBJ2-1, with D perhaps TRBD2 (5 bases). CDR1 and CDR2 (germline): GTSNPN, SVGIG (reference sequence). This CDR3 is built from 12 residues. V was pared by 3 bases and J by 9 bases, with 12 bases between. The CDR3 nucleotides are TGTGCCTGGAGACCCGGAAGCGGTGAGCAGTTCTTC. It translates to CAWRPGSGEQFF.

The chain carries TRBV28 and TRBJ2-2; D is possibly TRBD2 (6 bases). CDR1 is MDHEN and CDR2 is SYDVKM in the germline V gene. The CDR3 has 18 residues. Trimming took off 7 bases at V and 1 base at J, with 22 bases between the two ends. CDR3 DNA: TGTGCCAGCACTTATCCAGGGACTTCCAACGGGAACACCGGGGAGCTGTTTTTT. Translation: CASTYPGTSNGNTGELFF.

V gene TRBV20-1 combines with J gene TRBJ2-5; 7 nucleotides match TRBD1. The CDR3 consists of 13 residues. The germline V gene encodes CDR1 DFQATT and CDR2 SNEGSKA (reference sequence). The V and J ends lost 4 bases and 5 bases, in that order; junction bases with no gene match: 7. CDR3 in amino acids: CSAKKGAGETQYF. DNA of the CDR3: TGCAGTGCTAAAAAGGGGGCAGGGGAGACCCAGTACTTC.